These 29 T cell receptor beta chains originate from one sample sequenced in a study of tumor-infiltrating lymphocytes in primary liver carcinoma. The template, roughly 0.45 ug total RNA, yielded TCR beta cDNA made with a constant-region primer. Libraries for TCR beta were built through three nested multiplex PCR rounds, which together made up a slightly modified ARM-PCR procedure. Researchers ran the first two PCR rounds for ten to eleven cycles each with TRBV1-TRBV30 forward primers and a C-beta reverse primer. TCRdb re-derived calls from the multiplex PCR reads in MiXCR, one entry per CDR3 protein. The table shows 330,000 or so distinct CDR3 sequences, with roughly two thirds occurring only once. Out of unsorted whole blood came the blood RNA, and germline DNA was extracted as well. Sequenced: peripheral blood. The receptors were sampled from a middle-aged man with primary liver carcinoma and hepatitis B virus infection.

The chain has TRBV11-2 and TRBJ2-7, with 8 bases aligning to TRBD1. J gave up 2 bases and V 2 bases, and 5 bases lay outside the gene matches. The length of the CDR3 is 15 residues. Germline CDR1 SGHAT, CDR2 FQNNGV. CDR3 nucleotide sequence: TGTGCCAGCAGCTTAATGCAGGGGGCTGCCTACGAGCAGTACTTC. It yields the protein CASSLMQGAAYEQYF.

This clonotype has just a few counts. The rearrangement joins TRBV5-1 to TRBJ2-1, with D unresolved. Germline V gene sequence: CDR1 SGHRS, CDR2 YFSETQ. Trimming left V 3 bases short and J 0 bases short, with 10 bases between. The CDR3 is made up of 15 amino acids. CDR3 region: CASSSVNPSYNEQFF. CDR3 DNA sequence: TGCGCCAGCAGCTCGGTCAACCCCTCCTACAATGAGCAGTTCTTC.

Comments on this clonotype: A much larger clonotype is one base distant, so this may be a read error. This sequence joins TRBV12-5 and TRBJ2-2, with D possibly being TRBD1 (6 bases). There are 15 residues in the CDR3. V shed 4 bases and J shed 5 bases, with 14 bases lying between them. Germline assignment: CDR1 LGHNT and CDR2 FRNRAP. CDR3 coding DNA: TGTGCTAGTGGTTCGGCAGGGGTTAGGACCGGGGAGCTGTTTTTT. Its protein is CASGSAGVRTGELFF.

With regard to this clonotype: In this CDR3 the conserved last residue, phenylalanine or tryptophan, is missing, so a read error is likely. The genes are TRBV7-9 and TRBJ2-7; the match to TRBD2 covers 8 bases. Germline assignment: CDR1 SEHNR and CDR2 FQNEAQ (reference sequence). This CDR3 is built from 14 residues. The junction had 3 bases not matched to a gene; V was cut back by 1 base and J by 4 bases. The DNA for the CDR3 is TGTGCCAGCAGCTTAGGCGGGGGGCCTTACGAGCAGTACCTC. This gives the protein CASSLGGGPYEQYL.

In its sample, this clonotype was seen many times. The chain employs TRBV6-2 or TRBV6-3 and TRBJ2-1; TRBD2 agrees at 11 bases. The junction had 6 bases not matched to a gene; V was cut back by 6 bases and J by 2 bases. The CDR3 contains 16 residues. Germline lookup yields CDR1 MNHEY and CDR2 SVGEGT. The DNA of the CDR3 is TGTGCCAGCAGGTCCCTAGCGGGAGGACCCTACAATGAGCAGTTCTTC. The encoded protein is CASRSLAGGPYNEQFF.

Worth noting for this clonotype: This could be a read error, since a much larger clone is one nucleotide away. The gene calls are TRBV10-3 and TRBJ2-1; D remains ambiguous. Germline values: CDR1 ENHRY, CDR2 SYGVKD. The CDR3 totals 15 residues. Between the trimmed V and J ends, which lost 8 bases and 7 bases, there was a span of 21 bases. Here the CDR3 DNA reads TGTGCCATCTATTCGGAGTTGGGCGGTCAGAATGAGCAGTTCTTC. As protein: CAIYSELGGQNEQFF.

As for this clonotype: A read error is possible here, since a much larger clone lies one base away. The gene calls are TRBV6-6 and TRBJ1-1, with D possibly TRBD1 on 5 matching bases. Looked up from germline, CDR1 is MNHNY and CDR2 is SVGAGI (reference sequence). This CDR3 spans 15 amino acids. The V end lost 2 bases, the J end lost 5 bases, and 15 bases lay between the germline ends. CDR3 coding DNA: TGTGCCAGCAGTTACCTACAGGTCACGGGGACTGAAGCTTTCTTT. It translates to CASSYLQVTGTEAFF.

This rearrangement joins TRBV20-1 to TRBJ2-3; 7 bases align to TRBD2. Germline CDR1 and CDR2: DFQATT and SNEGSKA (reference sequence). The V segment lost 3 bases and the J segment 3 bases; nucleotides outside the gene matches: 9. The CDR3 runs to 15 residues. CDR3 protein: CSASGGRLGTDTQYF. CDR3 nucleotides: TGCAGTGCTAGTGGCGGGAGACTTGGGACAGATACGCAGTATTTT.

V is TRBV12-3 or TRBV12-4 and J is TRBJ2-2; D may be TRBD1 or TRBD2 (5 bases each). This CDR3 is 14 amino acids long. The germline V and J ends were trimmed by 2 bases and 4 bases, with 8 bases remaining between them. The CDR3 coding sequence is TGTGCCAGCAGTTTAAGTGGGGGCACCGGGGAGCTGTTTTTT. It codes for CASSLSGGTGELFF.

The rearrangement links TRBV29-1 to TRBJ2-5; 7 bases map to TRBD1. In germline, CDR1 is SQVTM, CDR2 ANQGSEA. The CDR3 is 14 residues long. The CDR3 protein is CSVAGDSYQETQYF. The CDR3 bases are TGCAGTGTCGCCGGGGACAGTTACCAAGAGACCCAGTACTTC.

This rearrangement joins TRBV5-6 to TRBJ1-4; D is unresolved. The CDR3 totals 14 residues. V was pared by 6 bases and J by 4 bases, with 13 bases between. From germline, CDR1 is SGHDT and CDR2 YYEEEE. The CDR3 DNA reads TGTGCCAGCAACTCCGACGGGGTTAATGAAAAACTGTTTTTT. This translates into CASNSDGVNEKLFF.

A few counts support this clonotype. CDR3 sequence reads: CAISESDEQYF. The CDR3 DNA follows: TGTGCCATCAGTGAGTCGGACGAGCAGTACTTC. V and J are TRBV10-3 and TRBJ2-7; unclear D gene. Trimming shortened V by 0 bases and J by 5 bases, and 2 bases separated the two germline ends. This CDR3 is 11 amino acids long. Looked up from germline, CDR1 is ENHRY and CDR2 is SYGVKD.

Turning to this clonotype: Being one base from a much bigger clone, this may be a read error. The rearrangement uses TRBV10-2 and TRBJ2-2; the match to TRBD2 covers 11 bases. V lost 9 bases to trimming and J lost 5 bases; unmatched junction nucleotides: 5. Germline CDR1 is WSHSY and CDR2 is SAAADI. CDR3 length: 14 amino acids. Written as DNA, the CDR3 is TGCGCCAGGGAAATAGCGGGAGGGACCGGGGAGCTGTTTTTT. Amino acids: CAREIAGGTGELFF.

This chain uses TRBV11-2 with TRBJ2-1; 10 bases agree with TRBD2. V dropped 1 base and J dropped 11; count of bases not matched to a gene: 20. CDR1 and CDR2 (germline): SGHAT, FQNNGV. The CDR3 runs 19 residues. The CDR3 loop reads CASSLVSGVAGGSYNKQFF. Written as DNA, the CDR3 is TGTGCCAGCAGCTTAGTATCAGGGGTAGCGGGGGGCTCCTATAATAAGCAGTTCTTC.

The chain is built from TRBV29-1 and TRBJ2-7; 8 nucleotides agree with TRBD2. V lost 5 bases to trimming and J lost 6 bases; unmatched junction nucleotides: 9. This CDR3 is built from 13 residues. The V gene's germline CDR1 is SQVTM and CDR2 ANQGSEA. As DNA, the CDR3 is TGCAGCGTTCGACTAGCGAGGGCGACCGAGCAGTACTTC. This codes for CSVRLARATEQYF.

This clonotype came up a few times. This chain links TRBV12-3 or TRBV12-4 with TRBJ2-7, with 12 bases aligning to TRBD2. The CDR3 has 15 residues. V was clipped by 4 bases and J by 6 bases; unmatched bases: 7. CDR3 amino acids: CASSSLGLAGPEQYF. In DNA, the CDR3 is TGTGCCAGCAGTTCCCTAGGACTAGCGGGACCCGAGCAGTACTTC.

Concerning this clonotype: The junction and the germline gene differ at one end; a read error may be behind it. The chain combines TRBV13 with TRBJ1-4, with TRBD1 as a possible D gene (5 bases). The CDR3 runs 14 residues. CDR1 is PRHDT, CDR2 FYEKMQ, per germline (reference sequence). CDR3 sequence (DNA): TGTGCCAGCAGCTTCGGCAGGGCGGGAGAAAGACTGTTTTTT. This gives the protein CASSFGRAGERLFF.

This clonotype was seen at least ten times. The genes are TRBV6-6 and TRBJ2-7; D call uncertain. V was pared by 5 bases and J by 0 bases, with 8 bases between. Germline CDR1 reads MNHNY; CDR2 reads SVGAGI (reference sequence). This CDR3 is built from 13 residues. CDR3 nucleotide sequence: TGTGCCAGCAGTCCCTCTAACTCCTACGAGCAGTACTTC. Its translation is CASSPSNSYEQYF.

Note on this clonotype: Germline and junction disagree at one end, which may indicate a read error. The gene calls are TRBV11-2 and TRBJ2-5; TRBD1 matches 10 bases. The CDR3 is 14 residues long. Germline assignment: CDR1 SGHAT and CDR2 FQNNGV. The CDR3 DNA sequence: TGTGCCAGCGGCTTCCACGACAGGGGGCAGACCCAATACTTC. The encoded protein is CASGFHDRGQTQYF.

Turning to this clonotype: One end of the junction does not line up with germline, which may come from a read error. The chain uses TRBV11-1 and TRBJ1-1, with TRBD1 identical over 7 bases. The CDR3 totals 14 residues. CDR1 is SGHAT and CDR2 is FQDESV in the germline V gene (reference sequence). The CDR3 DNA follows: TGTGTCAGCAGCTTAGTCGGGACAGACACTGAAACTTTCTTT. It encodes CVSSLVGTDTETFF.

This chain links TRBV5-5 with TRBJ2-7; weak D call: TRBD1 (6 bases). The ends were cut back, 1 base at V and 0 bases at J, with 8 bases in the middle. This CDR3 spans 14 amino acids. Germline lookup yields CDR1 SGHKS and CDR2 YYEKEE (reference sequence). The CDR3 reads CASSLTGFSYEQYF. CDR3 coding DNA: TGTGCCAGCAGCTTGACAGGGTTCTCCTACGAGCAGTACTTC.

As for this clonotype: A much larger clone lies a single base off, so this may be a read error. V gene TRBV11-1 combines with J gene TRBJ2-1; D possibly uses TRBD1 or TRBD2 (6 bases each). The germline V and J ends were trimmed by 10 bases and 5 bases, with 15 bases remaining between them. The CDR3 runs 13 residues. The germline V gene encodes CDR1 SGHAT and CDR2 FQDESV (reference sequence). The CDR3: CANRLGQNNEQFF. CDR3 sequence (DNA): TGTGCCAACAGACTAGGACAGAACAATGAGCAGTTCTTC. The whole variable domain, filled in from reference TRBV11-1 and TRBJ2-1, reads EAEVAQSPRYKITEKSQAVAFWCDPISGHATLYWYRQILGQGPELLVQFQDESVVDDSQLPKDRFSAERLKGVDSTLKIQPAELGDSAMYLCANRLGQNNEQFFGPGTRLTVL.

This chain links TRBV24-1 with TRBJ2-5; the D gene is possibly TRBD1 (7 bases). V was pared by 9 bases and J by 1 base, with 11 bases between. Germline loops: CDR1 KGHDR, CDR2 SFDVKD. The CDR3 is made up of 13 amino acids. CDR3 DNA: TGTGCCACCGGAGGGGGCGGCCAAGAGACCCAGTACTTC. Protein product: CATGGGGQETQYF.

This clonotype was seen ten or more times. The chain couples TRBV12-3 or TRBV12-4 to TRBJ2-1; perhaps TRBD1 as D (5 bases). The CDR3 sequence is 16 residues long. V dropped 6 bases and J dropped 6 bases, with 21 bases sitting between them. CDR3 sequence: CASRPHVGPNGNEQFF. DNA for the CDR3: TGTGCCAGCAGACCCCACGTGGGGCCTAATGGCAATGAGCAGTTCTTC.

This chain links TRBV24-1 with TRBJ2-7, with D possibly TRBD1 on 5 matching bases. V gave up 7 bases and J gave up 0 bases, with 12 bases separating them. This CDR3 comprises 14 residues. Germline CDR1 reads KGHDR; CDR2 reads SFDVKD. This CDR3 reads CATRAAGNSYEQYF. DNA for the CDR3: TGTGCCACCAGAGCCGCAGGGAACTCCTACGAGCAGTACTTC.

The CDR3: CSASAAAHETQYF. CDR3 sequence (DNA): TGCAGCGCCTCCGCGGCAGCCCATGAGACCCAGTACTTC. The chain recombines TRBV29-1 with TRBJ2-5; no firm D call. V was cut by 7 bases and J by 5 bases, with 17 bases left in between. The CDR3 is 13 residues long. The germline V gene has CDR1 SQVTM and CDR2 ANQGSEA.

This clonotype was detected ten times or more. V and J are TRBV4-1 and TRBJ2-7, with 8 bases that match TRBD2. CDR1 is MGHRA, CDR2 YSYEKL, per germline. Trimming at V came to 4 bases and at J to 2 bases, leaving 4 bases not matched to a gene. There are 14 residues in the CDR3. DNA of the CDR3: TGCGCCAGCAGCCCTACGGGGGGGGCCTACGAGCAGTACTTC. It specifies CASSPTGGAYEQYF.

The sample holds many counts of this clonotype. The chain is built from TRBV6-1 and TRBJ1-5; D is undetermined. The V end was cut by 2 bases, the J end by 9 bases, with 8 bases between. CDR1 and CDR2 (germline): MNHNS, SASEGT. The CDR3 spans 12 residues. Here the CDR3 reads CASSENDRPQHF. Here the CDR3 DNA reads TGTGCCAGCAGTGAAAACGATCGGCCCCAGCATTTT.

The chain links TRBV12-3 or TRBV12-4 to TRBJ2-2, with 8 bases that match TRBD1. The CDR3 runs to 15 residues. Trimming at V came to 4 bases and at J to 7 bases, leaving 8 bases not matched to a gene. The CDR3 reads CASSWNRGRDGELFF. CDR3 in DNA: TGTGCCAGCAGTTGGAACAGGGGGAGAGACGGGGAGCTGTTTTTT.